These T cell receptor beta chains were read from a single sample in a study of T cell repertoires in cytomegalovirus infection. MiXCR, run by TCRdb on the reads, gives a single entry per CDR3 protein. The sample carries around 100,000 distinct CDR3 sequences, more than 15% recorded once. Sequencing input: PBMCs. Receptors originate from a human donor in good health (CMV status not recorded). Some clones in this sample may be carry-over from other donors' samples. The CDR3 runs from the conserved cysteine through the conserved F or W. A D gene is named only where the DNA matches it firmly. Rows may omit the clone size; those that give it use once, few, many or a size class.

d_call clone_size j_call v_call cdr3_nt cdr3_aa
. few TRBJ2-5 TRBV11-2 TGTGCCAGCAGCTTAATGGGGCAAGAGACCCAGTACTTC CASSLMGQETQYF
. . TRBJ1-1 TRBV11-1 TGTGCCAGCAGCTCGGGACACCTGAACACTGAAGCTTTCTTT CASSSGHLNTEAFF
. many TRBJ2-7 TRBV7-2 TGTGCCAGCAGCTTACGACACGGCGAGCAGTACTTC CASSLRHGEQYF
. . TRBJ2-2 TRBV30 TGTGCCTGGTTGGTATCGGGAACCACCGGGGAGCTGTTTTTT CAWLVSGTTGELFF
. few TRBJ2-3 TRBV7-8 TGTGCCAGCAGCTTGAACAGGGTCACAGATACGCAGTATTTT CASSLNRVTDTQYF
TRBD1 few TRBJ2-7 TRBV10-3 TGTGCCATCAGCGCTGACAGGGACGGAGCCTACGAGCAGTACTTC CAISADRDGAYEQYF
. few TRBJ2-6 TRBV5-6 TGTGCCAGCAGCTTGGGGGCAGGTCCCTCTGGGGCCAACGTCCTGACTTTC CASSLGAGPSGANVLTF
. many TRBJ1-5 TRBV7-2 TGTGCCAGCAGTCAGGGTTCCGACAATCAGCCCCAGCATTTT CASSQGSDNQPQHF
. . TRBJ2-7 TRBV15 TGTGCCACCAGCAGAGATGGAGGCCCATCCTACGAGCAGTACTTC CATSRDGGPSYEQYF
. many TRBJ2-4 TRBV7-2 TGTGCCAGCAGCCCGGGACTAGCCAAAAACATTCAGTACTTC CASSPGLAKNIQYF
TRBD1 many TRBJ2-1 TRBV6-1 TGTGCCAGCAGGGGGACAGGGCCCTACAATGAGCAGTTCTTC CASRGTGPYNEQFF
. many TRBJ2-1 TRBV7-2 TGTGCCAGCAGCTTAAGGGCCGGGGGGACACAACTTCCAAGCTCCTACAATGAGCAGTTCTTC CASSLRAGGTQLPSSYNEQFF
. . TRBJ2-3 TRBV28 TGTGCCAGCAGTTCATCGGGGCCACGCAACCGAGATACGCAGTATTTT CASSSSGPRNRDTQYF
TRBD1 many TRBJ1-2 TRBV7-2 TGTGCCAGCAGCCCACAGGGGCAGTATGGCTACACCTTC CASSPQGQYGYTF
TRBD1 few TRBJ1-1 TRBV7-8 TGTGCCAGCAGCATCCGGGACAGCCTAAACACTGAAGCTTTCTTT CASSIRDSLNTEAFF
. few TRBJ2-7 TRBV28 TGTGCCAGCATCCCCGCCGGTGGTCCTCACGAGCAGTACTTC CASIPAGGPHEQYF
TRBD2 few TRBJ2-3 TRBV29-1 TGCAGCGTGTCGACTAGCGGGGACCTCGATACGCAGTATTTT CSVSTSGDLDTQYF
TRBD1 many TRBJ1-2 TRBV6-6 TGTGCCAGCAGCGGACAGGGCCGAATTTATGGCTACACCTTC CASSGQGRIYGYTF
. . TRBJ2-7 TRBV4-2 TGTGCCAGCAGCCAACCAGACCGTAGCTCCTACGAGCAGTACTTC CASSQPDRSSYEQYF
. . TRBJ1-1 TRBV19 TGTGCCAGTAGAAAGGTGTATGGGACTGAAGCTTTCTTT CASRKVYGTEAFF
. . TRBJ2-4 TRBV18 TGTGCCAGCTCACCCCCGACGGCCGGGGGAAACATTCAGTACTTC CASSPPTAGGNIQYF
. . TRBJ1-2 TRBV19 TGTGCCAGTAGTATAGAGGGCGGAGGCTACACCTTC CASSIEGGGYTF
. . TRBJ2-1 TRBV29-1 TGCAGCGTTGCCCTAGGTACAGCCTTTTACAATGAGCAGTTCTTC CSVALGTAFYNEQFF
. many TRBJ1-2 TRBV28 TGTGCCAGCAGTTTAGGCAGAATTAATGGCTACACCTTC CASSLGRINGYTF
. many TRBJ1-1 TRBV7-8 TGTGCCAGCAGCTTAGATGGACGGGCGAACACTGAAGCTTTCTTT CASSLDGRANTEAFF
TRBD1 . TRBJ1-1 TRBV6-2/TRBV6-3 TGTGCCAGCAGTTACGGGACAGTACTTGAAGCTTTCTTT CASSYGTVLEAFF
TRBD1 . TRBJ2-4 TRBV2 TGTGCCAGCAGGGAGACAGGGCAAGGAAACATTCAGTACTTC CASRETGQGNIQYF
TRBD1 many TRBJ2-3 TRBV12-3/TRBV12-4 TGTGCCAGCAGCTCCGGGACAGGGGAGGATACGCAGTATTTT CASSSGTGEDTQYF
. many TRBJ1-1 TRBV7-9 TGTGCCAGCAGCCAGATCAGGGGAGGTTGGAACACTGAAGCTTTCTTT CASSQIRGGWNTEAFF
. many TRBJ2-1 TRBV28 TGTGCCAGCAAGGTCAGTGGGCACAGGGACAATGAGCAGTTCTTC CASKVSGHRDNEQFF
. . TRBJ1-3 TRBV20-1 TGCAGTGCTAGAGATAGTGGAGGGTTCGGAAACACCATATATTTT CSARDSGGFGNTIYF
. many TRBJ2-2 TRBV7-2 TGTGCCAGCAGCCAAAGGGGGTCCACCGGGGAGCTGTTTTTT CASSQRGSTGELFF
TRBD2 . TRBJ2-3 TRBV9 TGTGCCAGCAGCGGACTGACTAGCGGCACAGATACGCAGTATTTT CASSGLTSGTDTQYF
. few TRBJ1-5 TRBV5-6 TGTGCCAGCAGCCCCCGAGGACAGCGCAATCAGCCCCAGCATTTT CASSPRGQRNQPQHF
TRBD2 few TRBJ2-1 TRBV14 TGTGCCAGCAGCCAAGCTTCACTAGCGGGGGCTGAGCAGTTCTTC CASSQASLAGAEQFF
. many TRBJ1-2 TRBV7-2 TGTGCCAGCAGCCGCGGACCCCTGGGGGGCTACACCTTC CASSRGPLGGYTF
. many TRBJ1-3 TRBV7-3 TGTGCCAGCAGCATAGGGGACGCCTCGGCCGGAAACACCATATATTTT CASSIGDASAGNTIYF
. . TRBJ2-1 TRBV5-1 TGCGCCAGCAGCACTCGGCTGGGGGCCTTAAAGTTCTTC CASSTRLGALKFF
. many TRBJ1-1 TRBV7-9 TGTGCCAGCAGCCGGACAGTGAGGACTGAAGCTTTCTTT CASSRTVRTEAFF
. many TRBJ2-4 TRBV7-8 TGTGCCAGCAGCTTGGAGGCTGGCAGGGAGGCCAAAAACATTCAGTACTTC CASSLEAGREAKNIQYF
. . TRBJ2-2 TRBV10-3 TGTGCCATCAGCCCCATTAACACCGGGGAGCTGTTTTTT CAISPINTGELFF
. many TRBJ1-5 TRBV12-3/TRBV12-4 TGTGCCAGCAGCTCCACAAGCAGTCAGCCCCAGCATTTT CASSSTSSQPQHF
. few TRBJ1-6 TRBV20-1 TGCAGTGCTAGTGGTGACCTTAATTCACCCCTCCACTTT CSASGDLNSPLHF
. few TRBJ1-2 TRBV11-3 TGTGCCCCCAACGGGGTAGTGTATGGCTACACCTTC CAPNGVVYGYTF
. . TRBJ2-7 TRBV29-1 TGCAGCGTGGTCCCGGGACGGAGGATGTACGAGCAGTACTTC CSVVPGRRMYEQYF
. medium-sized TRBJ2-1 TRBV7-2 TGTGCCAGCAGCTTTCCCATAACGATACTAGAGCTGCTTAGCAGCTCCTACAATGAGCAGTTCTTC CASSFPITILELLSSSYNEQFF
. few TRBJ2-7 TRBV7-9 TGTGCCAGCAGCTCCTCCAACGAGCAGTACTTC CASSSSNEQYF
TRBD2 few TRBJ2-1 TRBV5-4 TGTGCCAGCAGCTCTAGCGGGGGGGCCTTCGATGAGCAGTTCTTC CASSSSGGAFDEQFF
TRBD1 few TRBJ2-1 TRBV6-1 TGTGCCAGCAGTGAAATTGGACAGGGCCATGAGCAGTTCTTC CASSEIGQGHEQFF
TRBD1 . TRBJ1-3 TRBV10-3 TGTGCCACCCTAGACAGGGCTGGAAACACCATATATTTT CATLDRAGNTIYF
. . TRBJ1-1 TRBV20-1 TGCAGTGCTCGGACTCAGGCAGGGAACACTGAAGCTTTCTTT CSARTQAGNTEAFF
. few TRBJ1-2 TRBV5-4 TGTGCCAGCAGCTACCGGGAGAACTATGGCTACACCTTC CASSYRENYGYTF
TRBD2 few TRBJ2-5 TRBV5-6 TGTGCCAGCAGCCCACTAGCGGCGCAGGGCGAGACCCAGTACTTC CASSPLAAQGETQYF
TRBD2 . TRBJ2-3 TRBV7-2 TGTGCCAGCAGCTTAGCCGGGACTAGCGATACGCAGTATTTT CASSLAGTSDTQYF
. few TRBJ1-3 TRBV4-1 TGCGCCAGCAGCCAAGAAGGGTCTGGAAACACCATATATTTT CASSQEGSGNTIYF